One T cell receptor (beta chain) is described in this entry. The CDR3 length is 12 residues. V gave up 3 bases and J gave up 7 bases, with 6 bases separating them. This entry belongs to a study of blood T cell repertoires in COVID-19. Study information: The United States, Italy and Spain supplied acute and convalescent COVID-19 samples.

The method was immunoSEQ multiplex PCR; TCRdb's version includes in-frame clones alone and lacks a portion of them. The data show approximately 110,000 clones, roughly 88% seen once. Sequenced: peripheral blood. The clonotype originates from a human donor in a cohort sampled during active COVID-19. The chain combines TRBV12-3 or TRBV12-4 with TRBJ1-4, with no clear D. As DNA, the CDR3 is TGTGCCAGCAGTTTGGGCAGTGAAAAACTGTTTTTT. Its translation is CASSLGSEKLFF.